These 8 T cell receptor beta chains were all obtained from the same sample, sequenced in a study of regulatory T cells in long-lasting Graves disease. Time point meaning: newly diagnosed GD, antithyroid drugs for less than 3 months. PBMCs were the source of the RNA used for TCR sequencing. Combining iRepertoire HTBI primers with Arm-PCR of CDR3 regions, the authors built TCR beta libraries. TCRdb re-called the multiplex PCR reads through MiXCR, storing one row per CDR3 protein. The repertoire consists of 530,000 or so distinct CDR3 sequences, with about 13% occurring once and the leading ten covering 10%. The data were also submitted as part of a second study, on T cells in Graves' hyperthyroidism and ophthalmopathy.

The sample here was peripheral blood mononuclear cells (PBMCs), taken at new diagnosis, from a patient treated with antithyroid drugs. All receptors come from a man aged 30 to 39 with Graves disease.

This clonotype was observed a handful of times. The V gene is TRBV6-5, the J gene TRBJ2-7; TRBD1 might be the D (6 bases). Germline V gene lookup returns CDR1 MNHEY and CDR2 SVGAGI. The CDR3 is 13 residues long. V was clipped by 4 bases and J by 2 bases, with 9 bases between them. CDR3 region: CASSSGHPYEQYF. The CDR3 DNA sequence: TGTGCCAGCAGTTCGGGACATCCCTACGAGCAGTACTTC.

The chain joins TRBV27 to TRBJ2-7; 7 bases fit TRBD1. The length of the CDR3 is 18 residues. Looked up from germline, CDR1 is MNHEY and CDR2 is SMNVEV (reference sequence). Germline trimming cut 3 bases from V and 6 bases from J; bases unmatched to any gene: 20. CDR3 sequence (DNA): TGTGCCAGCAGTTTCCTCGGGACAGATAAACGTCTACGATCCGAGCAGTACTTC. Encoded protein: CASSFLGTDKRLRSEQYF.

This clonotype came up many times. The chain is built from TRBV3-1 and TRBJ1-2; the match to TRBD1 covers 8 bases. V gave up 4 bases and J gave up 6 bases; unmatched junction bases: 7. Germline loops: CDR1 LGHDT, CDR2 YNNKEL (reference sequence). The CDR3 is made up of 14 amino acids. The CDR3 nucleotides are TGTGCCAGCAGCCCGCGACAGGGGAGCCATGGCTACACCTTC. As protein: CASSPRQGSHGYTF.

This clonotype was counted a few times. The CDR3 loop reads CASRQGLVETQYF. The CDR3 nucleotides read TGTGCCAGCAGGCAGGGACTTGTAGAGACCCAGTACTTC. The chain carries TRBV6-2 or TRBV6-3 and TRBJ2-5; possibly TRBD2 for D (6 bases). With 6 bases removed from V and 4 bases from J, the gap between germline ends came to 12 bases. CDR1 is MNHEY, CDR2 SVGEGT, per germline. The CDR3 has 13 amino acids.

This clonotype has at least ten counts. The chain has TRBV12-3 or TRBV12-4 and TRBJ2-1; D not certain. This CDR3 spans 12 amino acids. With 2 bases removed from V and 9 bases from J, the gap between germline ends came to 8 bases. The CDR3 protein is CASSLRVGEQFF. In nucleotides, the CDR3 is TGTGCCAGCAGTTTAAGGGTTGGTGAGCAGTTCTTC.

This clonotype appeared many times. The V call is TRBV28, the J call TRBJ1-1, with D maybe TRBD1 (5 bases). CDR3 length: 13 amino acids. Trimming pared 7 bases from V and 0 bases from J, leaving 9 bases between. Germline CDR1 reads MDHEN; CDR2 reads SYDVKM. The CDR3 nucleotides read TGTGCCAGCACCTTGGGGGTGAACACTGAAGCTTTCTTT. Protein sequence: CASTLGVNTEAFF.

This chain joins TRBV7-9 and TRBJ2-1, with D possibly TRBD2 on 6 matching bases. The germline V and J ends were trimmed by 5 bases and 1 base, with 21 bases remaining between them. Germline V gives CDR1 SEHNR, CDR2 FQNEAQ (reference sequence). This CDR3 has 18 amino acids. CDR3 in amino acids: CASSPATRLEISYNEQFF. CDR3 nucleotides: TGTGCCAGCAGCCCCGCGACTAGACTTGAAATATCCTACAATGAGCAGTTCTTC.

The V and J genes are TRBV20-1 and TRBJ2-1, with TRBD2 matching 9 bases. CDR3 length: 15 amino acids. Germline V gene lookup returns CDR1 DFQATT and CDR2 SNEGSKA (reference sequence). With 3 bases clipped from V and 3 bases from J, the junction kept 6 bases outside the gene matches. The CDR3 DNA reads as TGCAGTGCTAGTCGGTCTAGCGGGATCTACAATGAGCAGTTCTTC. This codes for CSASRSSGIYNEQFF.